These T cell receptor beta chains were read from a single sample in a study of T cell repertoires in aging, cancer and after chemotherapy. One entry per CDR3 protein, called by TCRdb with MiXCR from the multiplex PCR reads. The sample includes 7,000 or so distinct CDR3 sequences, about 31% of them seen just once. Sequencing was performed on blood. These receptors all come from a human donor with a blood cancer. The donor label of this sample is uncertain. Each CDR3 is given with its conserved first and last residue. D genes are given only for firm matches. Part of the rows lack a size; the others show once, few, many or a class for expanded clones.

DNA: TGTGCCACCAGTGATGTAGGAGGGAAAGAGACCCAGTACTTC; CDR3: CATSDVGGKETQYF; D: -; V: TRBV13; J: TRBJ2-5; size: -
DNA: TGTGCCAGCAGCCACCGCGGGGGACCCTACAATGAGCAGTTCTTC; CDR3: CASSHRGGPYNEQFF; D: TRBD2; V: TRBV7-9; J: TRBJ2-1; size: few
DNA: TGTGCCAGCAGCCCATTCGGGTCCCCCGGGTATGGCTACACCTTC; CDR3: CASSPFGSPGYGYTF; D: -; V: TRBV13; J: TRBJ1-2; size: -
DNA: TGTGCCACGGGACACCTGAACACTGAAGCTTTCTTT; CDR3: CATGHLNTEAFF; D: -; V: TRBV5-4; J: TRBJ1-1; size: many
DNA: TGTGCCAGCAGCCTAGGCTGGGGAAACACTGAAGCTTTCTTT; CDR3: CASSLGWGNTEAFF; D: -; V: TRBV6-5; J: TRBJ1-1; size: -
DNA: TGTGCCAGCAGTTACTATGGACAGGGGGGCGAGCAGTACTTC; CDR3: CASSYYGQGGEQYF; D: TRBD1; V: TRBV6-2/TRBV6-3; J: TRBJ2-7; size: -
DNA: TGCGCCAGCAGTGAGTCGGCTAGCGGGGATAATGAGCAGTTCTTC; CDR3: CASSESASGDNEQFF; D: TRBD2; V: TRBV10-1; J: TRBJ2-1; size: -
DNA: TGTGCCAGCAGCACCGAGGGACTAGCGGGGGGGTGGGTCTACGAGCAGTACTTC; CDR3: CASSTEGLAGGWVYEQYF; D: TRBD2; V: TRBV5-4; J: TRBJ2-7; size: few
DNA: TGCGCCAGCAGCTTGGTTACAGGGGGGTCCGGGGAGCTGTTTTTT; CDR3: CASSLVTGGSGELFF; D: TRBD1; V: TRBV5-1; J: TRBJ2-2; size: -
DNA: TGTGCCAGCAGCTCTCCGGGACAGAGAGTGTACGAGCAGTACTTC; CDR3: CASSSPGQRVYEQYF; D: TRBD1; V: TRBV11-2; J: TRBJ2-7; size: -
DNA: TGTGCCAGCAGTGATAACATCCACACCGGGGTGCTGTTTTTT; CDR3: CASSDNIHTGVLFF; D: -; V: TRBV6-5; J: TRBJ2-2; size: -
DNA: TGTGCCAGCAGTGTCGAAGGGGGTAACACCGGGGAGCTGTTTTTT; CDR3: CASSVEGGNTGELFF; D: -; V: TRBV6-1; J: TRBJ2-2; size: -
DNA: TGTGCCAGCAGCTTGGCAGGCAATGTTGAGACCCAGTACTTC; CDR3: CASSLAGNVETQYF; D: -; V: TRBV5-4; J: TRBJ2-5; size: -
DNA: TGCGCCAGCAGCTCCGAAGGGACAGGGAATTCACCCCTCCACTTT; CDR3: CASSSEGTGNSPLHF; D: TRBD1; V: TRBV5-1; J: TRBJ1-6; size: once
DNA: TGTGCCAGCAGCTTAGGTAGCAGAGCGATGGGGCAGTACTTC; CDR3: CASSLGSRAMGQYF; D: -; V: TRBV7-2; J: TRBJ2-7; size: -
DNA: TGTGCCAGCAGCTTGGCTGGTCAGCCCCAGCATTTT; CDR3: CASSLAGQPQHF; D: -; V: TRBV7-9; J: TRBJ1-5; size: -
DNA: TGTGCCAGCAGCCCTAACTACGAGCAGTACTTC; CDR3: CASSPNYEQYF; D: -; V: TRBV7-2; J: TRBJ2-7; size: -
DNA: TGTGCCACCAGTGGGAATAGACAGCTCAATCAGCCCCAGCATTTT; CDR3: CATSGNRQLNQPQHF; D: -; V: TRBV6-1; J: TRBJ1-5; size: -
DNA: TGTGCCAGTAGTCGGACCTGGATTGTCGGCGATGAGCAGTTCTTC; CDR3: CASSRTWIVGDEQFF; D: -; V: TRBV19; J: TRBJ2-1; size: many
DNA: TGTGCCAGCTCACTGTCTAGTAGTGGCTTCGAGCAGTACTTC; CDR3: CASSLSSSGFEQYF; D: -; V: TRBV18; J: TRBJ2-7; size: -
DNA: TGCAGTGCTTCACCGGGAATCGGGCAGTACTTC; CDR3: CSASPGIGQYF; D: -; V: TRBV20-1; J: TRBJ2-7; size: -
DNA: TGTGCCAGTAGGGGGACAGGGGTGGCCGGGGGGTTGGATACGCAGTATTTT; CDR3: CASRGTGVAGGLDTQYF; D: TRBD1; V: TRBV19; J: TRBJ2-3; size: -
DNA: TGTGCCAGCAGTTTGCAGCCTAATTCACCCCTCCACTTT; CDR3: CASSLQPNSPLHF; D: -; V: TRBV6-5; J: TRBJ1-6; size: many
DNA: TGTGCCAGCAGTGACTCTAGCGGGGGGGCAGATACGCAGTATTTT; CDR3: CASSDSSGGADTQYF; D: TRBD2; V: TRBV6-4; J: TRBJ2-3; size: -
DNA: TGTGCCAGCAGCGGTGGGCCCTATGGCTACACCTTC; CDR3: CASSGGPYGYTF; D: -; V: TRBV5-5; J: TRBJ1-2; size: few
DNA: TGTGCCAGCAGTTACCAGGCTAGCGGGGCAGAGACCCAGTACTTC; CDR3: CASSYQASGAETQYF; D: TRBD2; V: TRBV6-2/TRBV6-3; J: TRBJ2-5; size: -
DNA: TGTGCCAGCAGCCAGGACAACCAAGAGACCCAGTACTTC; CDR3: CASSQDNQETQYF; D: -; V: TRBV10-3; J: TRBJ2-5; size: -
DNA: TGTGCCAGCTCACAAGGACAGGGTCTGTTCTTC; CDR3: CASSQGQGLFF; D: TRBD1; V: TRBV18; J: TRBJ2-1; size: few
DNA: TGTGCCAGCAGCTTAGCGCCAGGGTTAGAGTCACCCCTCCACTTT; CDR3: CASSLAPGLESPLHF; D: -; V: TRBV7-9; J: TRBJ1-6; size: few
DNA: TGCAGTGCCCAGGACAGGAGGGGAAACACCATATATTTT; CDR3: CSAQDRRGNTIYF; D: TRBD1; V: TRBV20-1; J: TRBJ1-3; size: few
DNA: TGTGCCTGGAGCAGCACGGTCGGGGGCTACACCTTC; CDR3: CAWSSTVGGYTF; D: -; V: TRBV30; J: TRBJ1-2; size: -
DNA: TGTGCCACCAGCGGAAGCCGGGGCCGACAGGGGACCCAGTACTTC; CDR3: CATSGSRGRQGTQYF; D: TRBD1; V: TRBV15; J: TRBJ2-5; size: many
DNA: TGTGCCAGCAGTTGGGACAGGGTCTCCTACGAGCAGTACTTC; CDR3: CASSWDRVSYEQYF; D: TRBD1; V: TRBV6-5; J: TRBJ2-7; size: many
DNA: TGTGCCTTTTCCACAGGGATCCAGAACACTGAAGCTTTCTTT; CDR3: CAFSTGIQNTEAFF; D: -; V: TRBV30; J: TRBJ1-1; size: -
DNA: TGTGCCAGCAATGACAGGGGCACCGGGGAGCTGTTTTTT; CDR3: CASNDRGTGELFF; D: TRBD1; V: TRBV6-2/TRBV6-3; J: TRBJ2-2; size: medium-sized
DNA: TGTGCCAGCAGCTCGATCGGGACTTTGCTTGACGAAGCTTTCTTT; CDR3: CASSSIGTLLDEAFF; D: -; V: TRBV7-9; J: TRBJ1-1; size: -
DNA: TGCGCCAGCAGCCCCACGACTAGCGGGAGGCAAGAGACCCAGTACTTC; CDR3: CASSPTTSGRQETQYF; D: TRBD2; V: TRBV5-1; J: TRBJ2-5; size: -
DNA: TGTGCCAGCAGTGCGACCGGGACAGGGGGTTCACCCCTCCACTTT; CDR3: CASSATGTGGSPLHF; D: TRBD1; V: TRBV6-5; J: TRBJ1-6; size: few
DNA: TGTGCCAGCAGCTTAGGAAATGAGCAGTTCTTC; CDR3: CASSLGNEQFF; D: -; V: TRBV7-6; J: TRBJ2-1; size: -
DNA: TGTGCCATCAGTATGATCCACGAGAACTATGGCTACACCTTC; CDR3: CAISMIHENYGYTF; D: -; V: TRBV6-5; J: TRBJ1-2; size: -
DNA: TGTGCCACCAGACAGGGGGCAACCTACGAGCAGTACTTC; CDR3: CATRQGATYEQYF; D: TRBD1; V: TRBV6-2/TRBV6-3; J: TRBJ2-7; size: many
DNA: TGTGCCAGCAGCTCGCCGGGACTAGGTCCCGGGGAGCTGTTTTTT; CDR3: CASSSPGLGPGELFF; D: TRBD2; V: TRBV11-2; J: TRBJ2-2; size: few
DNA: TGCAGCGTTGGAGTAGGGACAGGAATGAACACTGAAGCTTTCTTT; CDR3: CSVGVGTGMNTEAFF; D: TRBD1; V: TRBV29-1; J: TRBJ1-1; size: -
DNA: TGTGCCAGTAGCCCCACAGGGGGCGGATGGCAGTTCTTC; CDR3: CASSPTGGGWQFF; D: TRBD1; V: TRBV19; J: TRBJ2-1; size: medium-sized
DNA: TGTGCCAGCAGAAACCGGGACAGGGGCGACCCCTACGAGCAGTACTTC; CDR3: CASRNRDRGDPYEQYF; D: TRBD1; V: TRBV6-5; J: TRBJ2-7; size: few
DNA: TGTGCCAGCAGCCCCGGCAGGGCACTCTCCCAAGCTTTCTTT; CDR3: CASSPGRALSQAFF; D: -; V: TRBV28; J: TRBJ1-1; size: -
DNA: TGTGCCAGCCAACGACTAGCGGGGAGCGGGGAGCTGTTTTTT; CDR3: CASQRLAGSGELFF; D: TRBD2; V: TRBV6-2/TRBV6-3; J: TRBJ2-2; size: many
DNA: TGTGCCACCAGCAGAGACCTGGGGGATTTGGGGGCGGCCAACGTCCTGACTTTC; CDR3: CATSRDLGDLGAANVLTF; D: -; V: TRBV15; J: TRBJ2-6; size: many